This T cell receptor beta chain originates from a study of response to subunit inactivated influenza vaccine. TCRdb fed the RT-PCR reads into MiXCR, producing one record per CDR3 protein. The sample contains about 540,000 distinct CDR3 sequences, around a quarter of which appear only once. The count of this clonotype is one. With 4 bases removed from V and 2 bases from J, the gap between germline ends came to 12 bases. This CDR3 region has 14 residues. These data were also reused for a study on T cells expressing NK-cell markers. That source adds: Production of TCR beta cDNA relied on 5'RACE template switching with UMIs.

This clonotype was obtained from a man aged 45-65 years who received an inactivated influenza vaccine. The chain has TRBV12-3 or TRBV12-4 and TRBJ2-7; D unresolved. Specimen: CD4+ T cells sorted from PBMCs, collected 12 days after vaccination. CDR3 sequence reads: CASSYRHDTYEQYF. As DNA, the CDR3 is TGTGCCAGCAGTTACCGACATGATACCTACGAGCAGTACTTC.